The present TCR beta chain was sequenced within a study of vaccination effects on CD4 cells after COVID-19 (dated by TCRdb to between 2022 and 2023). Regarding the research as a whole: In the ViraFEST assay, PBMC were stimulated with viral peptide pools, and TCR sequencing was then used to find antigen-specific CD4+ T cell clonotypes based on their expansion. Cultures from other donors in the study were sequenced with the Oncomine TCR Beta short-read assay on an Illumina iSeq 100. Each participant got two doses of an mRNA SARS-CoV-2 vaccine, either BNT162b2 or mRNA-1273. SARS-CoV-2 spike-specific CD4+ TCR repertoires from before and after mRNA vaccination were compared in COVID-19 convalescent patients and in infection-naive vaccine recipients. Altogether, some 11 COVID-19 convalescent patients and 4 SARS-CoV-2-naive healthy vaccine recipients made up the full study. Some 2 million PBMC per well were cultured in IMDM with about 5.1% human AB serum, 7.5 to 10 IU/ml IL-2 and gentamicin, plus 10 ug/ml peptides.

Libraries were made using the immunoSEQ multiplex PCR assay. DNA from the cultured, isolated CD4+ T cells was subjected to TCR beta CDR3 sequencing. In the source study's methods: Non-productive TCR sequences were removed and reads were trimmed to the CDR3 region, keeping CDR3s of at least 7 amino acids. Antigen-specific clonotypes were identified with the MANAFEST web app by comparing expansion in peptide wells against reference cultures. To be called positive, a clone needed expansion at FDR<0.05 compared with the reference and with all other wells, an odds ratio greater than 5, and a frequency greater than 0.1% in two replicate wells. A clonotype was called cross-reactive if it was significantly expanded both in SARS-CoV-2 spike wells and in at least one common cold coronavirus spike condition. Using the stringdist R package, CDR3 similarity was measured by Levenshtein distance, and unrooted trees were constructed with ape in R 3.6.1. The table was pulled from immuneACCESS by TCRdb, which kept in-frame rearrangements only. Such tables lose some clones; where checked, under half of the loss comes from unresolved V genes, and the rest has no known cause. Clone size and the V and J calls come from that table; the DNA yielded D and trimming. The sample table records 45,000 to 75,000 clones; more than 60% of these occur just once. In total, the top ten clones hold 2.5% to 3.5% of the sample.

CDR1 and CDR2 are read off the germline V gene (reference sequence) as LNHDA and SQIVND. For this chain, trimming is 8 bases at the V end and 2 bases at the J end, and the number of junction bases without a gene match is 6. There are 15 amino acids in the CDR3, from cysteine to phenylalanine inclusive. Only the CDR3 part of the read is kept: 45 bases, read in frame from the first base. After more than 9 days of culture, CD4+ T cells were isolated with the EasySep CD4+ T cell isolation kit. The absence of prior SARS-CoV-2 infection in healthy vaccine recipients was confirmed by negative nucleocapsid antibodies before and after vaccination. On days 3 and 7, half of the culture medium was replaced with fresh IL-2-containing medium. Each peptide stimulation condition was cultured in triplicate wells unless otherwise noted. Using Ficoll-Paque Plus gradient centrifugation, PBMC were separated from whole blood and then either used fresh or cryopreserved at -140C. The QIAamp micro DNA kit was used to extract genomic DNA from the cultured CD4+ T cells.

The full study reports these points: Marked clonal contraction was observed in both infection-induced and vaccine-induced clones at late post-vaccination timepoints, consistent with waning T cell responses. The study was limited by a small number of convalescent patients and lacked early post-infection timepoints. Among healthy vaccine recipients, nearly all vaccine-induced clones were SARS-CoV-2 mono-reactive, and just 1 of 255 was cross-reactive with common cold coronaviruses.

Turning to this clone: Its antigen target is currently unknown. The input lacks base qualities; no much larger clone sits a single base away.

The sequence derives from a human donor who received a COVID-19 vaccine. This receptor chain uses TRBV19 and TRBJ1-5, with 10 bases in between that match TRBD1. The sample in question was CD4+ T cells from PBMCs cultured without peptide, obtained before COVID-19 vaccination. CDR3 sequence: CASLKTGGGNQPQHF. The DNA sequence is TGTGCCAGTCTTAAGACAGGGGGCGGCAATCAGCCCCAGCATTTT.